A selection of T cell receptor beta chains follows, all from one sample in a study of T cell responses to AZD1222 COVID-19 vaccine. Sequencing was performed with immunoSEQ multiplex PCR; in TCRdb, only in-frame clones are kept and a portion is missing. Found here are approximately 120,000 clones, approximately 85% of them singletons; the top ten hold around 13%. The sample consisted of peripheral blood, taken on day 0 of MenACWY control vaccination. These receptors all come from an adult in good health. CDR3s include the opening cysteine and the closing phenylalanine or tryptophan. The D gene is left open where the match is weak. Some rows mark clone size as missing; the rest say once, few, many or name a class of expanded clone.

d_call: TRBD1
j_call: TRBJ1-1
clone_size: .
cdr3_length: 16
v_call: TRBV15
cdr3_aa: CATSREVGTEGTEAFF
cdr3_nt: TGTGCCACCAGCAGAGAAGTCGGGACAGAGGGCACTGAAGCTTTCTTT

d_call: .
j_call: TRBJ1-3
clone_size: .
cdr3_length: 12
v_call: TRBV21-1
cdr3_aa: CASPRSEGTIYF
cdr3_nt: TGTGCCAGCCCCCGGTCTGAAGGCACCATATATTTT

d_call: .
j_call: TRBJ2-5
clone_size: .
cdr3_length: 16
v_call: TRBV6-2/TRBV6-3
cdr3_aa: CASSYSDRPPRETQYF
cdr3_nt: TGTGCCAGCAGTTACTCCGACAGACCGCCGAGAGAGACCCAGTACTTC

d_call: .
j_call: TRBJ2-1
clone_size: .
cdr3_length: 12
v_call: TRBV6-5
cdr3_aa: CASGFNYNEQFF
cdr3_nt: TGTGCCAGCGGTTTTAACTACAATGAGCAGTTCTTC

d_call: .
j_call: TRBJ1-6
clone_size: .
cdr3_length: 16
v_call: TRBV7-2
cdr3_aa: CASSLAAGNHNSPLHF
cdr3_nt: TGTGCCAGCAGCTTAGCGGCGGGCAATCATAATTCACCCCTCCACTTT

d_call: .
j_call: TRBJ1-6
clone_size: .
cdr3_length: 16
v_call: TRBV19
cdr3_aa: CASIPTPGHDNSPLHF
cdr3_nt: TGTGCCAGTATTCCAACCCCGGGACACGATAATTCACCCCTCCACTTT

d_call: TRBD1
j_call: TRBJ1-5
clone_size: few
cdr3_length: 16
v_call: TRBV4-1
cdr3_aa: CASSQPDRYSNQPQHF
cdr3_nt: TGCGCCAGCAGCCAACCGGACAGGTATAGCAATCAGCCCCAGCATTTT

d_call: .
j_call: TRBJ2-3
clone_size: .
cdr3_length: 13
v_call: TRBV6-2/TRBV6-3
cdr3_aa: CASSFSSTDTQYF
cdr3_nt: TGTGCCAGCAGTTTTTCTAGCACAGATACGCAGTATTTT

d_call: .
j_call: TRBJ1-2
clone_size: .
cdr3_length: 12
v_call: TRBV24-1
cdr3_aa: CATSGPGYGYTF
cdr3_nt: TGTGCCACCAGTGGGCCAGGGTATGGCTACACCTTC

d_call: .
j_call: TRBJ2-2
clone_size: few
cdr3_length: 15
v_call: TRBV7-7
cdr3_aa: CASSFLGYDTGELFF
cdr3_nt: TGTGCTAGCAGCTTTCTAGGGTACGACACCGGGGAGCTGTTTTTT

d_call: TRBD1
j_call: TRBJ1-4
clone_size: .
cdr3_length: 15
v_call: TRBV7-6
cdr3_aa: CASSIMGQGGEKLFF
cdr3_nt: TGTGCCAGCAGCATAATGGGACAGGGGGGCGAAAAACTGTTTTTT

d_call: .
j_call: TRBJ2-3
clone_size: few
cdr3_length: 13
v_call: TRBV12-3/TRBV12-4
cdr3_aa: CASSLNRWNTQYF
cdr3_nt: TGTGCCAGCAGTTTAAACAGGTGGAATACGCAGTATTTT

d_call: .
j_call: TRBJ1-6
clone_size: .
cdr3_length: 15
v_call: TRBV5-8
cdr3_aa: CASTLGPEVNSPLHF
cdr3_nt: TGTGCCAGCACTCTCGGGCCCGAAGTAAATTCACCCCTCCACTTT

d_call: TRBD1
j_call: TRBJ1-1
clone_size: .
cdr3_length: 12
v_call: TRBV15
cdr3_aa: CATSNRDSEAFF
cdr3_nt: TGTGCCACCAGCAACCGGGACAGTGAAGCTTTCTTT

d_call: .
j_call: TRBJ2-1
clone_size: .
cdr3_length: 14
v_call: TRBV4-3
cdr3_aa: CASSQVLQGDEQFF
cdr3_nt: TGCGCCAGCAGCCAAGTCCTGCAGGGCGATGAGCAGTTCTTC

d_call: TRBD1
j_call: TRBJ1-5
clone_size: .
cdr3_length: 14
v_call: TRBV19
cdr3_aa: CASKDRDSNQPQHF
cdr3_nt: TGTGCCAGCAAAGACAGGGATAGCAATCAGCCCCAGCATTTT

d_call: TRBD1
j_call: TRBJ1-1
clone_size: .
cdr3_length: 13
v_call: TRBV12-3/TRBV12-4
cdr3_aa: CASSWDRDTEAFF
cdr3_nt: TGTGCCAGCAGTTGGGACAGGGACACTGAAGCTTTCTTT

d_call: .
j_call: TRBJ2-1
clone_size: .
cdr3_length: 16
v_call: TRBV6-5
cdr3_aa: CASSLWAGRLLNEQFF
cdr3_nt: TGTGCCAGCAGTTTGTGGGCGGGGCGATTACTAAATGAGCAGTTCTTC

d_call: .
j_call: TRBJ2-2
clone_size: .
cdr3_length: 13
v_call: TRBV30
cdr3_aa: CAWALGGLGELFF
cdr3_nt: TGTGCCTGGGCCCTAGGTGGACTCGGGGAGCTGTTTTTT

d_call: .
j_call: TRBJ1-5
clone_size: .
cdr3_length: 14
v_call: TRBV2
cdr3_aa: CASTQSISNQPQHF
cdr3_nt: TGTGCCAGCACTCAGTCTATTAGCAATCAGCCCCAGCATTTT

d_call: .
j_call: TRBJ2-3
clone_size: .
cdr3_length: 13
v_call: TRBV27
cdr3_aa: CASSSQLRGTQYF
cdr3_nt: TGTGCCAGCAGTTCACAGTTAAGGGGTACGCAGTATTTT

d_call: .
j_call: TRBJ1-5
clone_size: .
cdr3_length: 14
v_call: TRBV6-6
cdr3_aa: CASSFLGSNQPQHF
cdr3_nt: TGTGCCAGCAGTTTTCTGGGTAGCAATCAGCCCCAGCATTTT